A selection of T cell receptor beta chains follows, all from one sample in a study of patients and donors after allogeneic stem cell transplantation. TCRdb independently ran MiXCR on the RT-PCR reads; one entry per CDR3 protein. The table shows hundreds of thousands of distinct CDR3 sequences, with roughly 17% occurring only once. The sequencing input was blood, either unsorted or a sorted T cell fraction (not recorded which). These receptor sequences come from a human donor who was either an allogeneic HSCT recipient or a stem cell or donor lymphocyte infusion donor (not recorded which). It is not recorded whose cells these are; they may come from a transplant donor. Both conserved end residues are part of each CDR3. Fields, in order: J gene, D gene, CDR3 length, clone size, V gene, CDR3 protein, CDR3 DNA. The D gene is left open where the match is weak. For some rows the clone size is stated as once, few or many, or as a class when expanded; others skip it.

j_call: TRBJ2-1
d_call: TRBD2
cdr3_length: 13
clone_size: few
v_call: TRBV20-1
cdr3_aa: CSTGGGAKNEQFF
cdr3_nt: TGCAGTACCGGCGGGGGGGCTAAGAATGAGCAGTTCTTC

j_call: TRBJ2-5
d_call: TRBD2
cdr3_length: 13
clone_size: -
v_call: TRBV2
cdr3_aa: CASVAGGLETQYF
cdr3_nt: TGTGCCAGCGTAGCGGGGGGGCTAGAGACCCAGTACTTC

j_call: TRBJ1-4
d_call: TRBD1
cdr3_length: 16
clone_size: -
v_call: TRBV5-8
cdr3_aa: CASSLGTGRFGEKLFF
cdr3_nt: TGTGCCAGCAGCCTTGGGACAGGGAGGTTCGGGGAAAAACTGTTTTTT

j_call: TRBJ2-3
d_call: TRBD1
cdr3_length: 15
clone_size: few
v_call: TRBV20-1
cdr3_aa: CSARLTGAGTDTQYF
cdr3_nt: TGCAGTGCGAGGCTGACAGGGGCAGGCACAGATACGCAGTATTTT

j_call: TRBJ2-7
d_call: -
cdr3_length: 14
clone_size: -
v_call: TRBV5-4
cdr3_aa: CASSLSGSTYEQYF
cdr3_nt: TGTGCCAGCAGCTTGTCGGGTAGTACTTACGAGCAGTACTTC

j_call: TRBJ2-2
d_call: -
cdr3_length: 15
clone_size: -
v_call: TRBV20-1
cdr3_aa: CSARDSVLTTGELFF
cdr3_nt: TGCAGTGCTAGAGATTCAGTCCTCACCACCGGGGAGCTGTTTTTT

j_call: TRBJ2-7
d_call: -
cdr3_length: 12
clone_size: -
v_call: TRBV11-2
cdr3_aa: CASSAGGYEQYF
cdr3_nt: TGTGCCAGCAGCGCTGGGGGGTACGAGCAGTACTTC

j_call: TRBJ1-2
d_call: TRBD1
cdr3_length: 14
clone_size: few
v_call: TRBV11-2
cdr3_aa: CASSPPDRGHGYTF
cdr3_nt: TGTGCCAGCAGCCCGCCGGACAGGGGTCATGGCTACACCTTC

j_call: TRBJ2-4
d_call: -
cdr3_length: 13
clone_size: -
v_call: TRBV6-2/TRBV6-3
cdr3_aa: CASNRGPKNIQYF
cdr3_nt: TGTGCCAGCAATCGGGGCCCCAAAAACATTCAGTACTTC

j_call: TRBJ2-5
d_call: -
cdr3_length: 11
clone_size: -
v_call: TRBV7-8
cdr3_aa: CASRAEETQYF
cdr3_nt: TGTGCCAGCAGGGCCGAGGAGACCCAGTACTTC

j_call: TRBJ1-6
d_call: -
cdr3_length: 15
clone_size: -
v_call: TRBV11-2
cdr3_aa: CASSSYRHSLKPLHF
cdr3_nt: TGTGCCAGCAGCTCCTACCGACATTCCCTTAAGCCCCTCCACTTT

j_call: TRBJ2-1
d_call: -
cdr3_length: 13
clone_size: few
v_call: TRBV9
cdr3_aa: CASSVGEYNEQFF
cdr3_nt: TGTGCCAGCAGCGTAGGCGAGTACAATGAGCAGTTCTTC

j_call: TRBJ1-1
d_call: -
cdr3_length: 15
clone_size: -
v_call: TRBV5-1
cdr3_aa: CASSLVWGMNTEAFF
cdr3_nt: TGCGCCAGCAGCTTGGTGTGGGGGATGAACACTGAAGCTTTCTTT

j_call: TRBJ1-2
d_call: -
cdr3_length: 14
clone_size: many
v_call: TRBV12-3/TRBV12-4
cdr3_aa: CASRARGLVGGYTF
cdr3_nt: TGTGCCAGCAGGGCAAGGGGCCTGGTTGGGGGCTACACCTTC

j_call: TRBJ2-5
d_call: TRBD2
cdr3_length: 14
clone_size: -
v_call: TRBV11-2
cdr3_aa: CASSAGAGQETQYF
cdr3_nt: TGTGCCAGCAGCGCCGGAGCGGGACAAGAGACCCAGTACTTC

j_call: TRBJ2-7
d_call: TRBD2
cdr3_length: 14
clone_size: few
v_call: TRBV15
cdr3_aa: CATSRGAGGYEQYF
cdr3_nt: TGTGCCACCAGCAGAGGGGCGGGAGGTTACGAGCAGTACTTC

j_call: TRBJ2-5
d_call: -
cdr3_length: 14
clone_size: -
v_call: TRBV4-2
cdr3_aa: CASSQAGLAETQYF
cdr3_nt: TGTGCCAGCAGCCAGGCGGGCCTTGCCGAGACCCAGTACTTC

j_call: TRBJ1-1
d_call: -
cdr3_length: 13
clone_size: -
v_call: TRBV2
cdr3_aa: CATMGGMNTEAFF
cdr3_nt: TGTGCCACCATGGGAGGGATGAACACTGAAGCTTTCTTT

j_call: TRBJ2-3
d_call: -
cdr3_length: 15
clone_size: -
v_call: TRBV4-2
cdr3_aa: CASSQEVGVRDTQYF
cdr3_nt: TGTGCCAGCAGCCAAGAAGTGGGGGTGAGAGATACGCAGTATTTT

j_call: TRBJ1-1
d_call: -
cdr3_length: 14
clone_size: many
v_call: TRBV5-1
cdr3_aa: CASSGGGMNTEAFF
cdr3_nt: TGCGCCAGCAGCGGAGGTGGGATGAACACTGAAGCTTTCTTT

j_call: TRBJ2-7
d_call: TRBD2
cdr3_length: 15
clone_size: -
v_call: TRBV19
cdr3_aa: CASSHPGLAPYEQYF
cdr3_nt: TGTGCCAGTAGTCACCCGGGACTAGCGCCCTACGAGCAGTACTTC

j_call: TRBJ1-1
d_call: -
cdr3_length: 21
clone_size: few
v_call: TRBV21-1
cdr3_aa: CASSKLCDPRDRDGPNTEAFF
cdr3_nt: TGTGCCAGCAGCAAACTTTGCGATCCAAGGGACAGGGATGGCCCGAACACTGAAGCTTTCTTT

j_call: TRBJ1-2
d_call: -
cdr3_length: 13
clone_size: -
v_call: TRBV5-1
cdr3_aa: CASSFSEKYGYTF
cdr3_nt: TGCGCCAGCAGCTTTTCCGAGAAATATGGCTACACCTTC

j_call: TRBJ1-1
d_call: -
cdr3_length: 11
clone_size: -
v_call: TRBV7-9
cdr3_aa: CASSDRDITFF
cdr3_nt: TGTGCCAGCAGCGACCGGGACATAACTTTCTTT

j_call: TRBJ2-3
d_call: TRBD1
cdr3_length: 17
clone_size: -
v_call: TRBV11-2
cdr3_aa: CASSPPLGTAITDTQYF
cdr3_nt: TGTGCCAGCAGCCCCCCCCTCGGGACAGCCATCACAGATACGCAGTATTTT

j_call: TRBJ1-5
d_call: -
cdr3_length: 15
clone_size: few
v_call: TRBV7-2
cdr3_aa: CASSLWEYSNQPQHF
cdr3_nt: TGTGCCAGCAGCTTATGGGAGTATAGCAATCAGCCCCAGCATTTT

j_call: TRBJ1-6
d_call: -
cdr3_length: 14
clone_size: few
v_call: TRBV7-2
cdr3_aa: CASSLGGRDSPLHF
cdr3_nt: TGTGCCAGCAGCTTAGGGGGCCGGGATTCACCCCTCCACTTT

j_call: TRBJ1-1
d_call: -
cdr3_length: 13
clone_size: -
v_call: TRBV20-1
cdr3_aa: CSASPGPNTEAFF
cdr3_nt: TGCAGTGCTAGTCCGGGGCCGAACACTGAAGCTTTCTTT